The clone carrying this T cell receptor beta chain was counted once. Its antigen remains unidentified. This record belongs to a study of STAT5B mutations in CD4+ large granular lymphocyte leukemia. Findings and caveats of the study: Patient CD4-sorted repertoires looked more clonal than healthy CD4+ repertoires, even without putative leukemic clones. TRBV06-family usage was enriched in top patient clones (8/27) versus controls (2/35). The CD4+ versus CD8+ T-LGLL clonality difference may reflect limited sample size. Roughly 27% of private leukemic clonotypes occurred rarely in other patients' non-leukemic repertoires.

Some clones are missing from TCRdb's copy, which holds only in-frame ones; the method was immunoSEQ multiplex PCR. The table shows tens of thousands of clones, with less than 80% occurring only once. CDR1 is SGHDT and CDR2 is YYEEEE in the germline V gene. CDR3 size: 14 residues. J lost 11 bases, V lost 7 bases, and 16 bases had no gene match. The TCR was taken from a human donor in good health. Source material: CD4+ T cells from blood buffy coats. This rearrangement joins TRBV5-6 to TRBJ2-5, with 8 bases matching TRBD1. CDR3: CASLAYQGAEEQYF. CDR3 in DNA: TGTGCCAGCTTAGCTTATCAGGGGGCGGAAGAGCAGTACTTC. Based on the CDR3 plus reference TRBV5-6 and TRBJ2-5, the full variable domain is DAGVTQSPTHLIKTRGQQVTLRCSPKSGHDTVSWYQQALGQGPQFIFQYYEEEERQRGNFPDRFSGHQFPNYSSELNVNALLLGDSALYLCASLAYQGAEEQYFGPGTRLLVL.